The 2 T cell receptor beta chains listed next were all sequenced from one sample in a study of T cell repertoires in cytomegalovirus infection. TCRdb redid the calling of the reads with MiXCR, one entry per CDR3 protein. The sample has 350,000 to 450,000 distinct CDR3 sequences, around a sixth seen once. The source material was PBMCs. The receptors were sampled from a human donor in good health (CMV status not recorded). Some clones in this sample may be carry-over from other donors' samples.

The chain carries TRBV12-3 or TRBV12-4 and TRBJ2-5; D remains unclear. Deletions cut 3 bases from V and 6 bases from J, with 5 bases between. The length of the CDR3 is 11 residues. This CDR3 reads CASSLEQTQYF. DNA of the CDR3: TGTGCCAGCAGTTTGGAACAGACCCAGTACTTC.

This clonotype was detected only a few times. The chain joins TRBV7-6 to TRBJ2-7, with no clear D. CDR1 is SGHVS and CDR2 is FNYEAQ in the germline V gene. V was trimmed by 2 bases and J by 2 bases, leaving 10 bases between them. The CDR3 consists of 14 residues. CDR3 nucleotides: TGTGCCAGCAGCTTAATGAATCCCCCCTACGAGCAGTACTTC. This codes for CASSLMNPPYEQYF.